Below, one TCR beta chain is given with its context. This record belongs to a study of T-cell reconstitution after alpha-beta-depleted transplantation in children. Trimming stripped 7 bases from V and 0 bases from J, with 15 bases between. CDR3 size: 15 residues. CDR1 is MNHNS, CDR2 SASEGT, per germline. Molecular barcoding with unique molecular identifiers was used for the TCRbeta library. TCRdb ran MiXCR on the PCR reads and lists one entry per CDR3 protein. The data hold about 360,000 distinct CDR3 sequences, with 13% observed a single time. The chain uses TRBV6-1 and TRBJ1-1; perhaps TRBD1 as D (6 bases). Here the sequenced sample was PBMCs, taken from the stem cell graft. The receptor comes from a human donor who donated a stem cell graft to a child with Fanconi anemia. The CDR3 DNA is TGTGCCAGCACTCACCATGGACAGCTGAACACTGAAGCTTTCTTT. Protein sequence: CASTHHGQLNTEAFF.